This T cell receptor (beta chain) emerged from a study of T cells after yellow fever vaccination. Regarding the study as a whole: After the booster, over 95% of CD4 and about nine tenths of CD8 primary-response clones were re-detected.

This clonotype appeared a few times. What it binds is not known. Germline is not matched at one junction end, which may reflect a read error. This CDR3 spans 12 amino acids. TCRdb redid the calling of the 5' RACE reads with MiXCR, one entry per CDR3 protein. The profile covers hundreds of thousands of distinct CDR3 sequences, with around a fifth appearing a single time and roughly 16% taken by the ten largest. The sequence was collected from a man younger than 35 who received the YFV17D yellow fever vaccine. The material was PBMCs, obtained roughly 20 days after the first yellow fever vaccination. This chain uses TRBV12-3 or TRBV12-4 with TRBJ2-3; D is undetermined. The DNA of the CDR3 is TGTGCCAGCAGTCCAATGATACTCAGCGCGAATTTT. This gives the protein CASSPMILSANF.